This T cell receptor beta chain was observed in a study of identical twins. The donors were all healthy and Caucasian. Template switching, a step in the protocol, added a universal primer site, and cDNA carried unique molecular identifiers. TCRdb re-analysed the 5' RACE reads in MiXCR, keeping a single row per CDR3 protein. The data show hundreds of thousands of distinct CDR3 sequences, 12% seen once. In its sample, this clonotype was seen many times. The same specimen was also included in a second study, on yellow fever vaccine responses in identical twins. As that study records: It has been reported that, in twins, the vaccine T cell response seemed partly convergent and partly personalized.

Sequencing input: CD8+ T cells sorted from blood. The receptor was derived from a woman aged 18-30 years in good health.

This CDR3 reads CASSEREIDIQYF. The CDR3 DNA reads TGCGCCAGCAGTGAGCGGGAGATTGACATTCAGTACTTC. The gene calls are TRBV10-2 and TRBJ2-4; D may be TRBD2 (6 bases). The CDR3 extends over 13 amino acids. V was clipped by 2 bases and J by 8 bases, with 10 bases between them. Germline CDR1 is WSHSY and CDR2 is SAAADI.